This TCR beta chain derives from a study of OX40 agonist ivuxolimab in advanced cancers. Looking at the study overall: Every 2 weeks, ivuxolimab was infused into the patients intravenously at between 0.01 and 10 mg/kg. General observations from the study: Doses of 0.1 to 3.0 mg/kg were accompanied by clonal expansion of CD4+ and CD8+ blood T cells by week 6.

Per germline, CDR1 LNHDA and CDR2 SQIVND (reference sequence). The germline V and J ends were trimmed by 3 bases and 5 bases, with 4 bases remaining between them. The CDR3 extends over 12 amino acids. This clone was counted once. Its specificity is unknown. The assay was immunoSEQ multiplex PCR, and TCRdb's table has in-frame clones only and misses some. The data show some 19,000 clones, about four fifths seen once. Prior autoimmune disease or systemic immunosuppression barred patients. The clonotype comes from an adult with an advanced solid tumor such as melanoma, head and neck, liver or kidney cancer. The V call is TRBV19, the J call TRBJ2-2; no clear D. The sequencing used CD4+ or CD8+ T cells sorted from blood, collected in a trial of the OX40 agonist ivuxolimab. The CDR3: CASSMGTGELFF. In DNA form, the CDR3 reads TGTGCCAGTAGTATGGGTACCGGGGAGCTGTTTTTT. The entire variable domain, with the rest obtained from reference TRBV19 and TRBJ2-2, is as follows: DGGITQSPKYLFRKEGQNVTLSCEQNLNHDAMYWYRQDPGQGLRLIYYSQIVNDFQKGDIAEGYSVSREKKESFPLTVTSAQKNPTAFYLCASSMGTGELFFGEGSRLTVL.